This entry lists 16 T cell receptor beta chains sequenced from one sample in a study of blood T cell repertoires in COVID-19 (TCRdb year 2020). The library was produced with the immunoSEQ multiplex PCR assay. TCRdb took this table from immuneACCESS and kept in-frame rearrangements with V and J called. Such tables lack part of the clones; where checked against another copy, unresolved V genes explain under half of the gap, and the rest is unexplained. For this sample there are approximately 49,000 clones; about 88% appear just once. Together, the top ten hold around 2.3% of the sample. Sequencing was performed on peripheral blood. These receptors originate from a man aged 50 or older with acute or convalescent COVID-19.

The rearrangement joins TRBV27 to TRBJ2-7; 8 bases are a match to TRBD1. V gave up 6 bases and J gave up 5 bases; unmatched junction bases: 9. CDR1 is MNHEY, CDR2 SMNVEV, per germline (reference sequence). CDR3 length: 14 residues. In nucleotides, the CDR3 is TGTGCCAGCAGGGGCAGGACAGGGACCCACGAGCAGTACTTC. Its translation: CASRGRTGTHEQYF.

The rearrangement links TRBV7-7 to TRBJ2-5; 12 bases agree with TRBD2. The CDR3 runs 15 residues. Germline loops: CDR1 SSHAT, CDR2 FNYEAQ (reference sequence). V lost 1 base, J lost 3 bases, and 0 bases stayed unmatched. The CDR3 DNA reads as TGTGCCAGCAGCTTAGGGACTAGCGGGGAAGAGACCCAGTACTTC. This sequence encodes CASSLGTSGEETQYF.

This sequence joins TRBV18 and TRBJ2-7; 10 bases align to TRBD1. CDR3 size: 14 residues. CDR1 is KGHSH, CDR2 LQKENI, per germline. The J segment lost 2 bases and the V segment lost 2 bases, leaving 0 bases of the junction unmatched. The CDR3 DNA reads as TGTGCCAGCTCACCAGGGACAGGGGCCTACGAGCAGTACTTC. This encodes CASSPGTGAYEQYF.

The gene calls are TRBV3-1 (or the pseudogene TRBV3-2) and TRBJ2-4; no clear D gene. Trimming left V 3 bases short and J 1 base short, with 13 bases between. CDR1 and CDR2 (germline): LGHDT, YNNKEL (reference sequence). The CDR3 loop spans 16 amino acids. The CDR3 loop is CASSQPTANAKNIQYF. The DNA of the CDR3 is TGTGCCAGCAGCCAGCCTACCGCCAATGCCAAAAACATTCAGTACTTC.

V usage is TRBV5-1 and J usage is TRBJ1-1; D not resolved. This CDR3 is 11 amino acids long. Germline V lookup: CDR1 SGHRS, CDR2 YFSETQ. Trimming took 2 bases from V and 8 from J, leaving 7 bases between them. In DNA form, the CDR3 reads TGCGCCAGCAGCTTAGGAGGCGAAGCTTTCTTT. Translating it yields CASSLGGEAFF.

The V gene is TRBV4-2, the J gene TRBJ1-1; D is uncertain. The CDR3 loop spans 14 amino acids. Germline CDR1 is LGHNA and CDR2 is YNFKEQ. The V gene lost 6 bases and the J gene lost 2 bases, with 13 bases spanning the gap. This chain's CDR3 is CASREPSFNTEAFF. The CDR3, as DNA: TGTGCCAGCAGGGAGCCAAGCTTCAACACTGAAGCTTTCTTT.

The gene calls are TRBV23-1 and TRBJ2-5; 11 bases are shared with TRBD2. TRBV23-1 is placed among ORFs of uncertain function. CDR3 size: 24 residues. Trimming removed 1 base from V and 1 base from J; junction bases left unmatched: 26. CDR3 region: CASSQCARPRPQIKLAGVQETQYF. In DNA form, the CDR3 reads TGCGCCAGCAGTCAATGCGCGAGACCGCGGCCGCAAATAAAACTAGCGGGAGTCCAAGAGACCCAGTACTTC.

This chain links TRBV14 with TRBJ2-1; D possibly corresponds to TRBD1 (5 bases). The CDR3 totals 14 residues. With 0 bases removed from V and 6 bases from J, the gap between germline ends came to 9 bases. Germline values: CDR1 SGHDN, CDR2 FVKESK. The CDR3 reads CASSQERTINEQFF. CDR3 bases: TGTGCCAGCAGCCAAGAAAGGACAATCAATGAGCAGTTCTTC.

This clone showed up just a few times. The V gene is TRBV11-2, the J gene TRBJ2-1; D gene uncertain. CDR3 length: 13 amino acids. V was trimmed by 2 bases and J by 5 bases, leaving 7 bases between them. Germline CDR1 is SGHAT and CDR2 is FQNNGV. CDR3 protein: CASSLSRDNEQFF. CDR3 nucleotide sequence: TGTGCCAGCAGCTTAAGCCGGGACAATGAGCAGTTCTTC.

CDR3 residues: CASSLPGSSTDTQYF. CDR3 sequence (DNA): TGTGCCAGCAGCTTGCCGGGGAGTAGCACAGATACGCAGTATTTT. The rearrangement joins TRBV5-6 to TRBJ2-3; D might be TRBD2 (5 bases). The CDR3 length is 15 residues. Trimming pared 1 base from V and 0 bases from J, leaving 9 bases between. Germline values: CDR1 SGHDT, CDR2 YYEEEE.

The chain has TRBV27 and TRBJ2-1; tentatively, D is TRBD1 (6 bases). The ends were cut back, 2 bases at V and 2 bases at J, with 10 bases in the middle. This CDR3 is 15 amino acids long. Germline V gene data show CDR1 as MNHEY and CDR2 as SMNVEV (reference sequence). The CDR3 here is CASSLGQGTYNEQFF. DNA for the CDR3: TGTGCCAGCAGTTTAGGTCAGGGGACCTACAATGAGCAGTTCTTC.

The rearrangement joins TRBV30 to TRBJ2-3, with 9 positions matching TRBD2. V was pared by 2 bases and J by 4 bases, with 1 base of the junction left unmatched. The V gene's germline CDR1 is GTSNPN and CDR2 SVGIG (reference sequence). The CDR3 sequence is 13 residues long. CDR3 nucleotides: TGTGCCTGGAGTACTAGCGGGTCAGATACGCAGTATTTT. It is translated as CAWSTSGSDTQYF. The entire variable domain, with the rest obtained from reference TRBV30 and TRBJ2-3, is as follows: SQTIHQWPATLVQPVGSPLSLECTVEGTSNPNLYWYRQAAGRGLQLLFYSVGIGQISSEVPQNLSASRPQDRQFILSSKKLLLSDSGFYLCAWSTSGSDTQYFGPGTRLTVL.

The V and J genes are TRBV12-3 or TRBV12-4 and TRBJ2-7; D is perhaps TRBD1 (5 bases). Trimming left V 3 bases short and J 6 bases short, with 12 bases between. The CDR3 contains 13 residues. CDR3 loop: CASSLAAGAEQYF. For the CDR3, the DNA is TGTGCCAGCAGTTTGGCCGCTGGGGCCGAGCAGTACTTC.

This clone was detected a few times. This chain joins TRBV3-1 (or the pseudogene TRBV3-2) and TRBJ1-6, with TRBD1 matching 11 bases. With V trimmed by 6 bases and J by 7 bases, 5 bases remained unmatched. The CDR3 loop spans 15 amino acids. The V gene's germline CDR1 is LGHDT and CDR2 YNNKEL (reference sequence). In nucleotides, the CDR3 is TGTGCCAGCAGGCGGACAGGGGGCGAAAATTCACCCCTCCACTTT. The encoded protein is CASRRTGGENSPLHF.

In DNA form, the CDR3 reads TGTGCCAGCAGCTGGGCCAGGACAGGGGGGTCCTACAATGAGCAGTTCTTC. Translated, it gives CASSWARTGGSYNEQFF. The V and J genes are TRBV7-9 and TRBJ2-1, with TRBD1 matching over 10 bases. V was pared by 4 bases and J by 1 base, with 7 bases of the junction left unmatched. The CDR3 has 17 amino acids. CDR1 is SEHNR and CDR2 is FQNEAQ in the germline V gene (reference sequence).

The gene calls are TRBV27 and TRBJ1-4; unclear D gene. V was trimmed by 3 bases and J by 8 bases, leaving 13 bases between them. The CDR3 extends over 14 amino acids. Germline V CDR1 and CDR2: MNHEY, SMNVEV (reference sequence). CDR3 loop: CASSFAARGEKLFF. CDR3 bases: TGTGCCAGCAGTTTCGCGGCCCGAGGGGAAAAACTGTTTTTT.